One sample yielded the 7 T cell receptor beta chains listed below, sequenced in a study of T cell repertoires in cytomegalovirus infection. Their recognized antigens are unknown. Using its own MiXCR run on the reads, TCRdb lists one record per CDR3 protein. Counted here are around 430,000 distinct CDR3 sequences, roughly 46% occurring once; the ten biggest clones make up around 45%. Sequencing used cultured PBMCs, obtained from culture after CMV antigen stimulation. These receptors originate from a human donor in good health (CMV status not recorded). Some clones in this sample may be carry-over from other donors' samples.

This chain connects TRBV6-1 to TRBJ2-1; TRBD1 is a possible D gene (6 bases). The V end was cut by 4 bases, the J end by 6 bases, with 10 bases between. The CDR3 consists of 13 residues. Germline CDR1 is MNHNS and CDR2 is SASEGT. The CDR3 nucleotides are TGTGCCAGCAGTGTCGCAGGGGTCAATGAGCAGTTCTTC. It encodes CASSVAGVNEQFF.

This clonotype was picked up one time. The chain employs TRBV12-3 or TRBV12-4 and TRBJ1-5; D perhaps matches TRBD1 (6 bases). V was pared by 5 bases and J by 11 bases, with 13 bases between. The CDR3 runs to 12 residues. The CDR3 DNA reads TGTGCCAGCAGTCCGGGGGGGGGCTCCCAGCATTTT. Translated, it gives CASSPGGGSQHF.

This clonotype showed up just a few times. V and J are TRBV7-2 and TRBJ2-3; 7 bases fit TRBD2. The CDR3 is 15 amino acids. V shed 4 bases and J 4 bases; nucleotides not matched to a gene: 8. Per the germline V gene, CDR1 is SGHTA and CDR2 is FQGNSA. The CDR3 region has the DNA TGTGCCAGCAGCTGGGGGGGAGTTTATGCAGATACGCAGTATTTT. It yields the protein CASSWGGVYADTQYF.

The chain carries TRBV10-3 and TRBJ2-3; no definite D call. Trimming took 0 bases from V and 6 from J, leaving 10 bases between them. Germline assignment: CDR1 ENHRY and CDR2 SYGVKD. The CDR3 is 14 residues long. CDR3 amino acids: CAISESKEWDTQYF. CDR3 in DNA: TGTGCCATCAGTGAGTCTAAAGAGTGGGATACGCAGTATTTT.

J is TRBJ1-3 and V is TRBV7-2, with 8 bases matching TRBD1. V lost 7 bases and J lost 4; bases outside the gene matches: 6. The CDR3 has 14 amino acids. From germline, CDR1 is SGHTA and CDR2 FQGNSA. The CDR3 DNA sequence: TGTGCCAGCACAACAGGGGGTTGGGGAAACACCATATATTTT. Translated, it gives CASTTGGWGNTIYF.

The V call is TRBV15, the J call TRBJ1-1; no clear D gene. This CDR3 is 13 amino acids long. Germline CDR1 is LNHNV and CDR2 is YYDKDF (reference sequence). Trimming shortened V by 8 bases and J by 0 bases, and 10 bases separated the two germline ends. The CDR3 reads CATANGMNTEAFF. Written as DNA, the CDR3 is TGTGCCACCGCAAACGGAATGAACACTGAAGCTTTCTTT.

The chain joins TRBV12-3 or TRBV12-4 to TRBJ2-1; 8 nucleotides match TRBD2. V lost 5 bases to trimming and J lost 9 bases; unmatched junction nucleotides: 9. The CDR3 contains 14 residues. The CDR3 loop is CASSGGTRVSEQFF. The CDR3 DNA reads TGTGCCAGCAGTGGGGGGACTAGGGTTAGTGAGCAGTTCTTC.